This is a list of T cell receptor beta chains from one sample in a study of radiotherapy plus CTLA-4 blockade in lung cancer. Generated by immunoSEQ multiplex PCR, the TCRdb table keeps only in-frame clones and is missing some. The sample has 55,000 to 80,000 clones, around 86% seen once; the top ten hold 40%. The starting material was peripheral blood, obtained from a patient treated with radiotherapy plus ipilimumab. These receptors all stem from a human donor with non-small cell lung cancer that progressed on radiotherapy plus ipilimumab. CDR3s include the opening cysteine and the closing phenylalanine or tryptophan. Fields, in order: V gene, D gene, J gene, clone size, CDR3 protein, CDR3 DNA. A D gene is named only where the DNA matches it firmly. Clone sizes are given selectively: once, few, many, or a class where the clone is expanded.

TRBV5-1	.	TRBJ1-5	.	CASSLEGYSNQPQHF	TGCGCCAGCAGCTTGGAGGGTTATAGCAATCAGCCCCAGCATTTT
TRBV5-1	.	TRBJ2-7	.	CASSRNYEQYF	TGCGCCAGCAGCCGGAACTACGAGCAGTACTTC
TRBV5-4	.	TRBJ1-1	.	CASSFPGGENTEAFF	TGTGCCAGCAGCTTTCCAGGCGGAGAGAACACTGAAGCTTTCTTT
TRBV4-2	.	TRBJ1-2	.	CASSHLGGPGESGYTF	TGTGCCAGCAGCCACCTAGGGGGTCCAGGGGAGTCTGGCTACACCTTC
TRBV14	TRBD2	TRBJ2-2	.	CASSPETAGVAGELFF	TGTGCCAGCAGCCCTGAAACAGCGGGAGTCGCTGGGGAGCTGTTTTTT
TRBV13	.	TRBJ2-1	.	CASSLRLAQNGEQFF	TGTGCCAGCAGCTTAAGGCTAGCTCAGAACGGTGAGCAGTTCTTC
TRBV2	.	TRBJ2-5	.	CASSSFGGRETQYF	TGTGCCAGCAGTTCCTTTGGGGGCCGAGAGACCCAGTACTTC
TRBV28	TRBD2	TRBJ2-3	.	CASVRASGMFTDTQYF	TGTGCCAGCGTACGGGCTAGCGGGATGTTCACAGATACGCAGTATTTT
TRBV7-8	.	TRBJ1-1	once	CASSLSTGRDTEAFF	TGTGCCAGCAGCTTATCAACAGGGAGGGATACTGAAGCTTTCTTT
TRBV2	.	TRBJ1-1	.	CASSVGSLNTEAFF	TGTGCCAGCAGTGTGGGCAGTTTGAACACTGAAGCTTTCTTT